This T cell receptor beta chain emerged from a study of blood T cell repertoires in COVID-19. The sample holds a few counts of this clone. Within the sample, other DNA sequences also encode this same CDR3. Allocation to cohorts depended on clinical history reported by the participants. Only in-frame clones appear in the TCRdb table, and some are missing; sequencing was by immunoSEQ multiplex PCR. The sample shows some 300,000 clones, approximately 91% of them seen only once. The CDR3 has 11 amino acids. Germline V gives CDR1 LGHDT, CDR2 YNNKEL (reference sequence). V was trimmed by 1 base and J by 7 bases, leaving 2 bases between them.

This TCR was sampled from a woman aged 25 to 39 who had been exposed to COVID-19. The sequenced sample was PBMCs or T cells enriched from blood (not recorded which). The gene calls are TRBV3-1 (or the pseudogene TRBV3-2) and TRBJ1-3; D uncertain. CDR3 DNA: TGTGCCAGCAGCCAAGCTAACACCATATATTTT. This translates into CASSQANTIYF.